These 26 T cell receptor beta chains were all obtained from the same sample, sequenced in a study of blood T cell repertoires in COVID-19. Measured with immunoSEQ multiplex PCR; TCRdb has only the in-frame clones, and not every one. There are approximately 300,000 clones in the sample; roughly 90% occur only once, and around 6% lies in the top ten. Sequencing was done on a sample of peripheral blood. The origin of the receptors is a man aged 18 to 29 who had recovered from COVID-19.

This clone was picked up a small number of times. V gene TRBV18 combines with J gene TRBJ2-1; TRBD2 is a possible D gene (6 bases). Trimming shortened V by 2 bases and J by 9 bases, and 14 bases separated the two germline ends. Germline-derived CDR1 and CDR2 are KGHSH and LQKENI. The CDR3 is made up of 14 amino acids. For the CDR3, the DNA is TGTGCCAGCTCACCAAGGGTAGGGGAGGCTGAGCAGTTCTTC. Translation: CASSPRVGEAEQFF.

This chain joins TRBV6-5 and TRBJ1-2; D is ambiguous. This CDR3 is built from 12 residues. Germline CDR1 reads MNHEY; CDR2 reads SVGAGI. V lost 7 bases to trimming and J lost 1 base, with 7 bases between them. The CDR3 nucleotides are TGTGCCAGCAACACGTATAACTATGGCTACACCTTC. Protein: CASNTYNYGYTF.

The gene calls are TRBV30 and TRBJ2-1; D not resolved. The CDR3 is 11 amino acids. Germline values: CDR1 GTSNPN, CDR2 SVGIG (reference sequence). V lost 5 bases and J lost 8, with 10 bases in between. In DNA, the CDR3 is TGTGCCTGGGTATTATTTGATGAGCAGTTCTTC. Translation: CAWVLFDEQFF.

V usage is TRBV9 and J usage is TRBJ2-7, with 7 positions matching TRBD1. V lost 4 bases, J lost 4 bases, and 8 bases stayed unmatched. This CDR3 region has 14 residues. Germline V gives CDR1 SGDLS, CDR2 YYNGEE. CDR3 sequence (DNA): TGTGCCAGCAGCCTCCGGGACAGCCATTACGAGCAGTACTTC. Its translation is CASSLRDSHYEQYF.

The chain employs TRBV29-1 and TRBJ1-1; 9 bases line up with TRBD1. CDR1 is SQVTM and CDR2 is ANQGSEA in the germline V gene. The CDR3 runs 14 residues. V gave up 1 base and J gave up 6 bases; unmatched junction bases: 6. This CDR3 reads CSVEAGTGTPEAFF. CDR3 bases: TGCAGCGTTGAAGCCGGGACAGGGACCCCTGAAGCTTTCTTT. Filled out from reference TRBV29-1 and TRBJ1-1, the complete variable domain reads SAVISQKPSRDICQRGTSLTIQCQVDSQVTMMFWYRQQPGQSLTLIATANQGSEATYESGFVIDKFPISRPNLTFSTLTVSNMSPEDSSIYLCSVEAGTGTPEAFFGQGTRLTVV.

This clone came up once. CDR3 in amino acids: CASSLAAAGANTGELFF. As DNA, the CDR3 is TGCGCCAGCAGCTTGGCCGCGGCGGGAGCGAACACCGGGGAGCTGTTTTTT. The gene calls are TRBV5-1 and TRBJ2-2, with 7 bases lining up with TRBD2. Germline CDR1 SGHRS, CDR2 YFSETQ. The V segment lost 0 bases and the J segment 0 bases; nucleotides outside the gene matches: 5. The CDR3 has 17 amino acids. Supplemented by reference TRBV5-1 and TRBJ2-2, the full variable domain reads KAGVTQTPRYLIKTRGQQVTLSCSPISGHRSVSWYQQTPGQGLQFLFEYFSETQRNKGNFPGRFSGRQFSNSRSEMNVSTLELGDSALYLCASSLAAAGANTGELFFGEGSRLTVL.

The chain is built from TRBV6-5 and TRBJ1-1; a possible D gene is TRBD1 (5 bases). Germline lookup yields CDR1 MNHEY and CDR2 SVGAGI. The CDR3 sequence is 14 residues long. V lost 2 bases and J lost 0, with 7 bases in between. CDR3 sequence (DNA): TGTGCCAGCAGTTACGGACATATGAACACTGAAGCTTTCTTT. Its translation: CASSYGHMNTEAFF.

The table lists this clone with a few counts. In DNA, the CDR3 is TGCGCCAGCAGCCAAGATCTCGGAGATTCACCCCTCCACTTT. It codes for CASSQDLGDSPLHF. The genes are TRBV4-3 and TRBJ1-6, with no clear D. Trimming stripped 0 bases from V and 8 bases from J, with 8 bases between. The CDR3 covers 14 residues. CDR1 is LGHNA, CDR2 YSLEER, per germline.

The chain couples TRBV27 to TRBJ2-1; D remains unclear. Per the germline V gene, CDR1 is MNHEY and CDR2 is SMNVEV (reference sequence). The V end was cut by 4 bases, the J end by 5 bases, with 9 bases between. The CDR3 runs 13 residues. The CDR3 DNA reads TGTGCCAGCAGTTCCTACACAGACAATGAGCAGTTCTTC. Its protein product is CASSSYTDNEQFF.

This rearrangement joins TRBV3-1 (or the pseudogene TRBV3-2) to TRBJ1-5; D is uncertain. V was cut by 0 bases and J by 5 bases, with 8 bases left in between. The CDR3 has 14 amino acids. Germline CDR1 reads LGHDT; CDR2 reads YNNKEL (reference sequence). The CDR3 DNA reads as TGTGCCAGCAGCCAAGATTTGACTTATCAGCCCCAGCATTTT. It specifies CASSQDLTYQPQHF.

The J gene is TRBJ1-1, the V gene TRBV4-1; D is possibly TRBD1 (6 bases). Deletions cut 0 bases from V and 5 bases from J, with 19 bases between. The CDR3 totals 17 residues. The V gene's germline CDR1 is MGHRA and CDR2 YSYEKL. For the CDR3, the DNA is TGCGCCAGCAGCCAAGATCGGGCGGGGGGGGCGCGGACTGAAGCTTTCTTT. It encodes CASSQDRAGGARTEAFF.

The chain employs TRBV7-3 and TRBJ2-7; TRBD2 agrees at 9 bases. The trim removed 2 bases at V and 0 bases at J, leaving 2 bases unmatched. The V gene's germline CDR1 is SGHTA and CDR2 FQGTGA. The length of the CDR3 is 15 residues. CDR3 coding DNA: TGTGCCAGCAGCTTAGATAGCGGGAGCTCCTACGAGCAGTACTTC. This translates into CASSLDSGSSYEQYF. Full variable domain (missing parts from reference TRBV7-3 and TRBJ2-7): GAGVSQTPSNKVTEKGKYVELRCDPISGHTALYWYRQSLGQGPEFLIYFQGTGAADDSGLPNDRFFAVRPEGSVSTLKIQRTERGDSAVYLCASSLDSGSSYEQYFGPGTRLTVT.

The CDR3 here is CAIRQDRAGTEAFF. The CDR3 DNA follows: TGTGCCATCCGTCAGGACAGGGCGGGAACTGAAGCTTTCTTT. The chain recombines TRBV10-3 with TRBJ1-1, with 8 bases lining up with TRBD1. Trimming at V came to 8 bases and at J to 5 bases, leaving 10 bases not matched to a gene. This CDR3 is built from 14 residues. CDR1 and CDR2 from the germline V gene are ENHRY and SYGVKD.

CDR3 nucleotide sequence: TGTGCCAGCAGCTTAATACTAGGAACCGGGGAGCTGTTTTTT. Protein: CASSLILGTGELFF. V gene TRBV7-2 combines with J gene TRBJ2-2; D is perhaps TRBD2 (5 bases). Trimming pared 2 bases from V and 5 bases from J, leaving 9 bases between. CDR3 size: 14 residues. The germline V gene encodes CDR1 SGHTA and CDR2 FQGNSA.

The chain carries TRBV29-1 and TRBJ2-3; 9 nucleotides match TRBD1. The ends lost 5 bases at V and 1 base at J; junction bases unmatched: 19. The CDR3 contains 19 residues. In germline, CDR1 is SQVTM, CDR2 ANQGSEA. CDR3 nucleotides: TGCAGCGTTTCTAAAGGGAGGACAGGGGCCTTGTATGGCACAGATACGCAGTATTTT. It codes for CSVSKGRTGALYGTDTQYF.

This clone turned up a few times. V and J are TRBV2 and TRBJ2-7; the match to TRBD2 covers 8 bases. The V gene's germline CDR1 is SNHLY and CDR2 FYNNEI. The length of the CDR3 is 16 residues. Trimming removed 6 bases from V and 0 bases from J; junction bases left unmatched: 10. CDR3 coding DNA: TGTGCCAGCAGCGGATACTTAGCGGGACACTCCTACGAGCAGTACTTC. Translating it yields CASSGYLAGHSYEQYF. The whole variable domain, filled in from reference TRBV2 and TRBJ2-7, reads EPEVTQTPSHQVTQMGQEVILRCVPISNHLYFYWYRQILGQKVEFLVSFYNNEISEKSEIFDDQFSVERPDGSNFTLKIRSTKLEDSAMYFCASSGYLAGHSYEQYFGPGTRLTVT.

This clone has more than one count but fewer than ten. The chain carries TRBV11-2 and TRBJ1-6, with TRBD1 identical over 7 bases. J gave up 0 bases and V 5 bases, and 10 bases lay outside the gene matches. The length of the CDR3 is 18 residues. CDR1 is SGHAT, CDR2 FQNNGV, per germline. The CDR3 spells CASSHSTGRSSYNSPLHF. The CDR3 DNA reads TGTGCCAGCAGCCACTCGACAGGGCGCAGCTCCTATAATTCACCCCTCCACTTT.

The chain recombines TRBV5-4 with TRBJ1-2; D might be TRBD1 (5 bases). Per germline, CDR1 SGHNT and CDR2 YYREEE (reference sequence). Between the trimmed V and J ends, which lost 3 bases and 4 bases, there was a span of 10 bases. This CDR3 is built from 13 residues. The CDR3 sequence is CASSSREGYGYTF. The CDR3 DNA reads TGTGCCAGCAGCTCCAGGGAAGGCTATGGCTACACCTTC.

This clone was detected only once. V is TRBV27 and J is TRBJ2-7; 7 nucleotides match TRBD2. The CDR3 length is 13 residues. With 6 bases clipped from V and 5 bases from J, the junction kept 7 bases outside the gene matches. CDR1 is MNHEY, CDR2 SMNVEV, per germline (reference sequence). CDR3 residues: CASSQGEGNEQYF. The CDR3 bases are TGTGCCAGCAGCCAAGGGGAGGGGAACGAGCAGTACTTC.

This chain uses TRBV10-1 with TRBJ2-1; 13 bases line up with TRBD2. Germline-derived CDR1 and CDR2 are WNHNN and SYGVQD (reference sequence). The CDR3 runs to 16 residues. With 2 bases clipped from V and 3 bases from J, the junction kept 1 base outside the gene matches. CDR3 amino acids: CASSEGLAGDYNEQFF. The CDR3 DNA is TGCGCCAGCAGTGAGGGACTAGCGGGAGACTACAATGAGCAGTTCTTC.

This rearrangement joins TRBV7-2 to TRBJ2-6; possibly TRBD2 for D (7 bases). The CDR3 is 16 residues long. Trimming removed 2 bases from V and 4 bases from J, with 12 bases in between. Germline V lookup: CDR1 SGHTA, CDR2 FQGNSA. Here the CDR3 reads CASSLRGGQGANVLTF. CDR3 DNA: TGTGCCAGCAGCTTAAGGGGGGGGCAAGGGGCCAACGTCCTGACTTTC. The full variable domain, rest sourced from reference TRBV7-2 and TRBJ2-6, is GAGVSQSPSNKVTEKGKDVELRCDPISGHTALYWYRQSLGQGLEFLIYFQGNSAPDKSGLPSDRFSAERTGGSVSTLTIQRTQQEDSAVYLCASSLRGGQGANVLTFGAGSRLTVL.

The chain uses TRBV6-1 and TRBJ2-3; 8 nucleotides agree with TRBD2. This CDR3 has 15 amino acids. CDR1 is MNHNS, CDR2 SASEGT, per germline. V was clipped by 3 bases and J by 5 bases; unmatched bases: 7. Here the CDR3 DNA reads TGTGCCAGCAGTGACCCCGGGGGGGCCGAAGATACGCAGTATTTT. Its translation is CASSDPGGAEDTQYF.

The CDR3 loop reads CASRFRTSQNEQFF. Here the CDR3 DNA reads TGCGCCAGCAGGTTCAGGACTAGCCAGAATGAGCAGTTCTTC. The J gene is TRBJ2-1, the V gene TRBV5-1, with 8 bases lining up with TRBD2. Germline CDR1 reads SGHRS; CDR2 reads YFSETQ. The V gene end was trimmed by 5 bases and the J gene end by 7 bases; junction bases not matched to a gene: 8. The CDR3 spans 14 residues.

The gene calls are TRBV6-1 and TRBJ2-1; D not resolved. V was trimmed by 0 bases and J by 7 bases, leaving 16 bases between them. CDR3 size: 16 residues. Germline-derived CDR1 and CDR2 are MNHNS and SASEGT. The CDR3 spells CASSEAPVSGLNEQFF. CDR3 nucleotides: TGTGCCAGCAGTGAAGCCCCCGTCTCCGGGTTGAATGAGCAGTTCTTC.

This chain joins TRBV18 and TRBJ1-2, with TRBD1 identical over 7 bases. V gave up 3 bases and J gave up 2 bases; unmatched junction bases: 15. Germline loops: CDR1 KGHSH, CDR2 LQKENI. CDR3 length equals 18 residues. The CDR3, as DNA: TGTGCCAGCTCACCCGACACCCTCAGGGTGACAGGGAACTATGGCTACACCTTC. It specifies CASSPDTLRVTGNYGYTF.

This chain connects TRBV21-1 to TRBJ2-7; the D call of TRBD2 is as the table states it, not checked on the DNA. TRBV21-1 corresponds to a pseudogene. This CDR3 region has 14 residues. CDR3 nucleotides: TGTGCCAGCAGCCAGGCGGGAAAGCTCTACGAGCAGTACTTC. This gives the protein CASSQAGKLYEQYF.